One and the same sample provided the 19 T cell receptor beta chains below, sequenced in a study of T-cell memory formation after mild COVID-19. TCRdb reprocessed the 5' RACE reads via MiXCR and lists one record per CDR3 protein. The sample lists around 420,000 distinct CDR3 sequences; around 24% were seen once. The sequencing sample was made of PBMCs or a T cell subset sorted from them (not recorded which). These receptors originate from an adult woman who had mild COVID-19 (a few samples of this study predate the infection). Cell type and time point are not known.

This clonotype turned up a few times. The rearrangement joins TRBV25-1 to TRBJ1-2; D remains ambiguous. Germline values: CDR1 MGHDK, CDR2 SYGVNS. The V end lost 5 bases, the J end lost 5 bases, and 9 bases lay between the germline ends. The length of the CDR3 is 12 residues. The CDR3 nucleotides read TGTGCCAGCAGTAACGCCCGGTATGGCTACACCTTC. Translation gives CASSNARYGYTF.

This clonotype was found a few times. This rearrangement joins TRBV30 to TRBJ2-7; 8 bases are shared with TRBD1. The CDR3 has 14 amino acids. The trim removed 1 base at V and 2 bases at J, leaving 4 bases unmatched. Germline CDR1 reads GTSNPN; CDR2 reads SVGIG (reference sequence). This CDR3 reads CAWSGGTGPYEQYF. CDR3 nucleotides: TGTGCCTGGAGTGGTGGGACAGGCCCCTACGAGCAGTACTTC.

Regarding this clonotype: With a much larger clone just one base away, this may be a read error. The chain is built from TRBV15 and TRBJ2-3, with TRBD2 matching over 10 bases. The V gene's germline CDR1 is LNHNV and CDR2 YYDKDF (reference sequence). The CDR3 runs to 15 residues. Trimming took 5 bases from V and 1 from J; bases not matched to a gene: 3. CDR3: CATSPGTSGTDTQYF. The CDR3 DNA reads TGTGCCACCAGCCCCGGGACTAGCGGCACAGATACGCAGTATTTT.

The rearrangement uses TRBV10-2 and TRBJ2-6, with 7 bases that match TRBD1. The ends lost 8 bases at V and 0 bases at J; junction bases unmatched: 4. The germline CDR1 and CDR2 sequences are WSHSY and SAAADI. The CDR3 is made up of 15 amino acids. The DNA of the CDR3 is TGCGCCAGCTGGACAGGAAGCTCTGGGGCCAACGTCCTGACTTTC. Amino acids: CASWTGSSGANVLTF.

A single count supports this clonotype. The rearrangement links TRBV11-3 to TRBJ2-1; 10 bases fit TRBD2. The germline V gene has CDR1 SGHNT and CDR2 YENEEA. V gave up 4 bases and J gave up 3 bases; unmatched junction bases: 6. The CDR3 is made up of 16 amino acids. CDR3 in DNA: TGTGCCAGCAGCTCTCTCTGGACTAGCGGCTACAATGAGCAGTTCTTC. The encoded protein is CASSSLWTSGYNEQFF.

V usage is TRBV9 and J usage is TRBJ2-7; no firm D call. Trimming cost V 0 bases and J 7 bases, with 14 bases left between them. The CDR3 sequence is 14 residues long. Germline CDR1 reads SGDLS; CDR2 reads YYNGEE. CDR3 coding DNA: TGTGCCAGCAGCGTAGACGAGGTCGCACGGGAGCAGTACTTC. This encodes CASSVDEVAREQYF.

The chain carries TRBV15 and TRBJ1-2; no reliable D call. The V and J ends lost 0 bases and 2 bases respectively, with 7 bases between them. This CDR3 contains 14 residues. Germline assignment: CDR1 LNHNV and CDR2 YYDKDF (reference sequence). CDR3 region: CATSREQGNYGYTF. CDR3 in DNA: TGTGCCACCAGCAGAGAGCAAGGGAACTATGGCTACACCTTC.

V and J are TRBV6-1 and TRBJ2-3; possible D gene TRBD2, 6 bases. The V gene's germline CDR1 is MNHNS and CDR2 SASEGT. The CDR3 spans 12 residues. Trimming removed 3 bases from V and 8 bases from J, with 9 bases in between. CDR3 region: CASSEVAVTQYF. The CDR3 coding sequence is TGTGCCAGCAGTGAGGTAGCGGTTACGCAGTATTTT.

This clonotype was seen more than once but under ten times. The junction departs from germline at one end; a sequencing error may be responsible. The chain recombines TRBV24-1 with TRBJ2-3, with 9 bases fitting TRBD2. Germline V gives CDR1 KGHDR, CDR2 SFDVKD. The CDR3 is 15 amino acids. The CDR3 DNA reads TGTGCCACCAGTGATTCGGGGACTAGCAGAGATACGCAGTATTTT. This sequence encodes CATSDSGTSRDTQYF.

This clonotype was counted a single time. J is TRBJ2-5 and V is TRBV7-9; TRBD2 aligns across 7 bases. The CDR3 is 15 residues long. With V trimmed by 7 bases and J by 6 bases, 14 bases remained unmatched. CDR1 and CDR2 (germline): SEHNR, FQNEAQ (reference sequence). The CDR3 sequence: CASTPPGRGVQTQYF. In DNA form, the CDR3 reads TGTGCCAGCACCCCACCGGGTCGGGGGGTCCAGACCCAGTACTTC. The full variable domain, rest sourced from reference TRBV7-9 and TRBJ2-5, is DTGVSQNPRHKITKRGQNVTFRCDPISEHNRLYWYRQTLGQGPEFLTYFQNEAQLEKSRLLSDRFSAERPKGSFSTLEIQRTEQGDSAMYLCASTPPGRGVQTQYFGPGTRLLVL.

This clonotype was seen only a few times. The chain is built from TRBV12-3 or TRBV12-4 and TRBJ1-1, with D unresolved. The CDR3 sequence is 18 residues long. V lost 7 bases, J lost 3 bases, and 27 bases lay in between. The DNA of the CDR3 is TGTGCCAGCACCATGCCCGCGCTCCTGGACCAGCGGGACACTGAAGCTTTCTTT. Amino acids: CASTMPALLDQRDTEAFF.

In its sample, this clonotype was seen a few times. This rearrangement joins TRBV7-9 to TRBJ1-3; weak D call: TRBD1 (5 bases). This CDR3 spans 16 amino acids. V gave up 5 bases and J gave up 2 bases, with 16 bases separating them. Per the germline V gene, CDR1 is SEHNR and CDR2 is FQNEAQ (reference sequence). CDR3 nucleotides: TGTGCCAGCAGCAGAGCCGGGACCAAGGCTGGAAACACCATATATTTT. This codes for CASSRAGTKAGNTIYF.

This clonotype turned up a few times. This chain connects TRBV12-3 or TRBV12-4 to TRBJ2-7; D is possibly TRBD1 (5 bases). The CDR3 covers 14 residues. Trimming took 3 bases from V and 3 from J, leaving 12 bases between them. The chain's CDR3 is CASSFRRTHYEQYF. Written as DNA, the CDR3 is TGTGCCAGCAGTTTCCGCCGGACACACTACGAGCAGTACTTC.

This chain uses TRBV27 with TRBJ2-7; tentative D call: TRBD1 (5 bases). The CDR3 has 11 amino acids. Trimming shortened V by 7 bases and J by 10 bases, and 14 bases separated the two germline ends. Germline V lookup: CDR1 MNHEY, CDR2 SMNVEV (reference sequence). As DNA, the CDR3 is TGTGCCAGCACTTCAGGGTTGGTTCAGTACTTC. It yields the protein CASTSGLVQYF.

The chain links TRBV11-3 to TRBJ2-1; 8 bases line up with TRBD2. V was pared by 5 bases and J by 1 base, with 7 bases of the junction left unmatched. The CDR3 runs 16 residues. The V gene's germline CDR1 is SGHNT and CDR2 YENEEA. The CDR3, as DNA: TGTGCCAGCAGCGACCTCAGCGGGGGATCCTACAATGAGCAGTTCTTC. Its protein product is CASSDLSGGSYNEQFF.

The chain employs TRBV6-5 and TRBJ2-7; 9 positions agree with TRBD1. V lost 2 bases and J lost 2; bases outside the gene matches: 4. The CDR3 is 15 residues long. CDR1 and CDR2 from the germline V gene are MNHEY and SVGAGI. The CDR3 nucleotides are TGTGCCAGCAGTTACGCCGGGACAGGGACCTACGAGCAGTACTTC. It specifies CASSYAGTGTYEQYF.

The CDR3 region has the DNA TGTGCCAGCAGCCGGTTTTTGGCAAATGAGCAGTTCTTC. It yields the protein CASSRFLANEQFF. The chain couples TRBV5-4 to TRBJ2-1; D is ambiguous. V lost 4 bases, J lost 7 bases, and 12 bases lay in between. The CDR3 totals 13 residues. CDR1 is SGHNT, CDR2 YYREEE, per germline (reference sequence). The full variable domain, in which reference TRBV5-4 and TRBJ2-1 provide the parts outside the CDR3, is ETGVTQSPTHLIKTRGQQVTLRCSSQSGHNTVSWYQQALGQGPQFIFQYYREEENGRGNFPPRFSGLQFPNYSSELNVNALELDDSALYLCASSRFLANEQFFGPGTRLTVL.

This clonotype was counted a few times. The rearrangement uses TRBV6-5 and TRBJ1-5; TRBD1 agrees at 8 bases. With 5 bases clipped from V and 3 bases from J, the junction kept 3 bases outside the gene matches. CDR1 is MNHEY and CDR2 is SVGAGI in the germline V gene. This CDR3 spans 14 amino acids. CDR3 region: CASSDRGHNQPQHF. CDR3 coding DNA: TGTGCCAGCAGTGACAGGGGCCACAATCAGCCCCAGCATTTT.

This clonotype was seen a handful of times. The chain recombines TRBV5-6 with TRBJ1-5; D might be TRBD1 (5 bases). Germline values: CDR1 SGHDT, CDR2 YYEEEE. The CDR3 consists of 15 residues. Trimming left V 3 bases short and J 0 bases short, with 10 bases between. CDR3 sequence reads: CASSYGAYSNQPQHF. The CDR3 DNA follows: TGTGCCAGCAGCTACGGGGCCTATAGCAATCAGCCCCAGCATTTT.